This is a list of T cell receptor beta chains from one sample in a study of T cell repertoires in cytomegalovirus infection. TCRdb re-analysed the reads in MiXCR, keeping a single row per CDR3 protein. The data hold hundreds of thousands of distinct CDR3 sequences, with 25% to 35% observed a single time. Antigens of these TCRs are unknown. Specimen: cultured PBMCs, collected from culture after CMV antigen stimulation. Receptor source: a human donor in good health (CMV status not recorded). Some clones in this sample may be carry-over from other donors' samples. The CDR3 runs from the conserved cysteine through the conserved F or W. The order of the fields is V gene, CDR3 protein.

V: TRBV6-1
CDR3: CASSELAGVTDTQYF

V: TRBV6-1
CDR3: CASSEAGHARGSPLHF

V: TRBV5-6
CDR3: CASSLKGGYYEQYF

V: TRBV27
CDR3: CASSSPGLASGTQYF

V: TRBV5-6
CDR3: CASHRRGEGTNEKLFF

V: TRBV2
CDR3: CASSEGGISGNTIYF

V: TRBV20-1
CDR3: CSAPTSSYNEQFF

V: TRBV7-3
CDR3: CASSLIGSEELFF

V: TRBV15
CDR3: CATSAAGGETQYF

V: TRBV7-8
CDR3: CASSLSSGTGHDGYTF

V: TRBV5-6
CDR3: CASSTSTAFSGNTIYF

V: TRBV12-3/TRBV12-4
CDR3: CASSYPGRITEAFF

V: TRBV14
CDR3: CASSQELGHNEQFF

V: TRBV7-4
CDR3: CASSARDGHLRGTEAFF

V: TRBV2
CDR3: CASNQDRTGGSEQYF

V: TRBV5-1
CDR3: CASSLDAGSGSTEAFF